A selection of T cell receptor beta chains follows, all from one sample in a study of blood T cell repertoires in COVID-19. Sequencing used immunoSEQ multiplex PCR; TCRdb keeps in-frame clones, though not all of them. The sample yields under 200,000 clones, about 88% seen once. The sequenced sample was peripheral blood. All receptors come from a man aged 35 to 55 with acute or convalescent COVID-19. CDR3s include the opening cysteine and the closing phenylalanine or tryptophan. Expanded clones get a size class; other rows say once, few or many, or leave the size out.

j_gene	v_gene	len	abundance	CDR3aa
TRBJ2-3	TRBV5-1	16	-	CASSPTSGGAADTQYF
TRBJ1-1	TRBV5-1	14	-	CASSVGRGNTEAFF
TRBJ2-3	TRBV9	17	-	CASSLAGGGGFTDTQYF
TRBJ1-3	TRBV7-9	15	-	CASSLRSGTGNTIYF
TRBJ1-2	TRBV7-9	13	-	CASAEQASYGYTF
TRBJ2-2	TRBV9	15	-	CASSPRTGDTGELFF
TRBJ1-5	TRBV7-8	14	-	CASSPDYSNQPQHF
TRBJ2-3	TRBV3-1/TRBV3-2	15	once	CASSRMAGGTDTQYF
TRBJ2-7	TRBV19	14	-	CASSMTLDFHEQYF
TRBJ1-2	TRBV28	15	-	CASSLLRTELYGYTF
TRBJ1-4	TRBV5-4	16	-	CASSRGGGTGFEKLFF
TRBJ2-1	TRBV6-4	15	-	CASSTTSNNVNEQFF
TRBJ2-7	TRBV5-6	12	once	CASSITGTEQYF
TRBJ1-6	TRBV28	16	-	CASTLGRFAYNSPLHF
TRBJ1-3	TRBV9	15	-	CASSPTTSFGNTIYF
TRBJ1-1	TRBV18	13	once	CASSPDRGDEAFF
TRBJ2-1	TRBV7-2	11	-	CASSLVDEQFF
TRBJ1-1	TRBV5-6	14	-	CASSSQSSGAEAFF
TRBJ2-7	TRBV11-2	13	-	CASRPGQVYEQYF
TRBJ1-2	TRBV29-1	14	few	CSVEDLAGEVGYTF
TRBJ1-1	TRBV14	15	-	CASSHLGTGDTEAFF
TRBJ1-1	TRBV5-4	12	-	CASSFPGAEAFF
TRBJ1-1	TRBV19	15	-	CASSIVGHMNTEAFF
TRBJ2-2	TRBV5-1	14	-	CASSLDHGTGELFF
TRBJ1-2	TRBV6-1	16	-	CASSVLGGDANYGYTF
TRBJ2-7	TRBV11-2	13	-	CASSFNFGAEQYF
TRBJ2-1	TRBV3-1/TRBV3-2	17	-	CASSHLTSGGAKDEQFF
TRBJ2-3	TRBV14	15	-	CASSQSGKGTDTQYF
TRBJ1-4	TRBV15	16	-	CATSREGTGRNEKLFF
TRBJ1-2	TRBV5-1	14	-	CASSLDRNNYGYTF
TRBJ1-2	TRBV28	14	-	CASSYQGQDYGYTF
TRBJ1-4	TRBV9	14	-	CASSALQGSEKLFF
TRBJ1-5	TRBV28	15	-	CASRPRDRVSQPQHF
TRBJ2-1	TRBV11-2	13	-	CASSFTENNEQFF
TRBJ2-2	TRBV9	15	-	CASSVTGGDTGELFF
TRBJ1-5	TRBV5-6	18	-	CASSSTFSGTNNFQPQHF
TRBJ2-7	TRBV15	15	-	CATSRPHLGPYEQYF
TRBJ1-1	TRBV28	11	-	CASSLQREAFF
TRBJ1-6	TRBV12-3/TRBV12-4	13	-	CASSPGGDSPLHF
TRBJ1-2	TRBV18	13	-	CASSPSLVDGYTF
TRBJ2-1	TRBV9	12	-	CASSVERPEQFF